This T cell receptor beta chain is from a study of control samples from healthy donors and cancer patients. This table comes from immunoSEQ multiplex PCR, and its TCRdb copy is limited to in-frame clones, with some not included. This sample has about 100,000 clones, with 85% to 95% found just once. With V trimmed by 1 base and J by 6 bases, 0 bases remained unmatched. Germline CDR1 LGHNA, CDR2 YNFKEQ. The CDR3 length is 13 residues. The source of this sequence is a man between 18 and 35 years old in good health. V usage is TRBV4-2 and J usage is TRBJ1-2, with 9 bases that match TRBD1. The sequencing input was blood. The CDR3 spells CASSQGTGDGYTF. The CDR3 bases are TGTGCCAGCAGCCAAGGGACAGGGGATGGCTACACCTTC.